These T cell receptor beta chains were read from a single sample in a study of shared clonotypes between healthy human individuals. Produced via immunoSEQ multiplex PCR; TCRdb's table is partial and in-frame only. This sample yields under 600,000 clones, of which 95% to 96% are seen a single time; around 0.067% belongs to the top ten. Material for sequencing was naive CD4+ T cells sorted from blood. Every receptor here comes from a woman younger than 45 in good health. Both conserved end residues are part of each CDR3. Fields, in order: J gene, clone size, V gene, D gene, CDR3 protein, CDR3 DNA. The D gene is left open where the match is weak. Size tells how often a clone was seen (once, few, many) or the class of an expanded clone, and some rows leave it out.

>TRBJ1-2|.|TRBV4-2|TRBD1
CASSQEVTRDRGYYGYTF
TGTGCCAGCAGCCAAGAGGTTACGCGGGACAGGGGTTACTATGGCTACACCTTC
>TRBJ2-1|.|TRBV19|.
CASLGRTSYNEQFF
TGTGCCAGTTTGGGCAGAACCTCCTACAATGAGCAGTTCTTC
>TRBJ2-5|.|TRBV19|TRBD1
CASSIGQGRVTQETQYF
TGTGCCAGTAGTATCGGACAGGGCCGAGTGACCCAAGAGACCCAGTACTTC
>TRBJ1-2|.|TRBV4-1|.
CASSQIPLGVRYGYTF
TGCGCCAGCAGCCAAATCCCCTTAGGGGTACGCTATGGCTACACCTTC
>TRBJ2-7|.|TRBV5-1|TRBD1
CASGTGTEGYEQYF
TGCGCCAGCGGAACCGGGACAGAAGGCTACGAGCAGTACTTC
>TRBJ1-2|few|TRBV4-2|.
CASSQEVVANYGYTF
TGTGCCAGCAGCCAAGAAGTCGTAGCTAACTATGGCTACACCTTC
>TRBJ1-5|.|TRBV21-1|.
CASSKHERDRGNQPQHF
TGTGCCAGCAGCAAACACGAGAGGGACAGGGGCAATCAGCCCCAGCATTTT
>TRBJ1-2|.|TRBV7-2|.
CASSQYSGGRVDGYTF
TGTGCCAGCAGCCAATATAGTGGGGGGCGGGTGGATGGCTACACCTTC
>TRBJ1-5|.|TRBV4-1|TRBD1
CASSQTAGTGGGNQPQHF
TGCGCCAGCAGCCAAACGGCCGGGACAGGGGGTGGCAATCAGCCCCAGCATTTT
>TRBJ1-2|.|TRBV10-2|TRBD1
CASSRTGEDYGYTF
TGCGCCAGCTCAAGGACAGGGGAGGACTATGGCTACACCTTC
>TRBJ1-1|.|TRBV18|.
CASSPPRVQTEAFF
TGTGCCAGCTCACCACCGCGGGTCCAAACTGAAGCTTTCTTT
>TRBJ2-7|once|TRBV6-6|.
CASSSPSVTSNYEQYF
TGTGCCAGCAGTTCCCCTTCCGTCACATCCAACTACGAGCAGTACTTC
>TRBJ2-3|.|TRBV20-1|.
CSASRTDTQYF
TGCAGTGCAAGCCGGACAGATACGCAGTATTTT
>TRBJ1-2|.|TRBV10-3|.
CAIINSTLIDYGYTF
TGTGCCATCATCAATTCTACCTTGATTGACTATGGCTACACCTTC
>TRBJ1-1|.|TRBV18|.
CASSPDSEEAFF
TGTGCCAGCTCACCAGATTCGGAAGAAGCTTTCTTT
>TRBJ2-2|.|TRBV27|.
CASSPNAKWTGELFF
TGTGCCAGCAGTCCCAACGCGAAGTGGACCGGGGAGCTGTTTTTT
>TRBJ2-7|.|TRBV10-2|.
CASSVPGTGPRLRAYEQYF
TGCGCCAGCAGTGTCCCCGGGACGGGGCCCCGATTACGGGCTTACGAGCAGTACTTC
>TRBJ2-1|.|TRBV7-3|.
CASSPQGSEQFF
TGTGCCAGCAGCCCGCAGGGCAGTGAGCAGTTCTTC
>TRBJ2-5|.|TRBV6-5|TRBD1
CASSYYGTGYQETQYF
TGTGCCAGCAGTTATTATGGGACAGGGTACCAAGAGACCCAGTACTTC
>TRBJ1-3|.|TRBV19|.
CASARGGSGNTIYF
TGTGCCAGTGCCAGAGGGGGTTCTGGAAACACCATATATTTT
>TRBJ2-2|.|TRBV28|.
CASSFPSGVTGELFF
TGTGCCAGCAGTTTTCCGTCTGGGGTCACCGGGGAGCTGTTTTTT
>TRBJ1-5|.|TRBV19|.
CASSIQGSSNQPQHF
TGTGCCAGTAGTATCCAGGGTTCGAGCAATCAGCCCCAGCATTTT
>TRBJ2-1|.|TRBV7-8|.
CASSQRQVTANLHYNEQFF
TGTGCCAGCAGCCAACGACAAGTGACAGCGAACTTACATTACAATGAGCAGTTCTTC
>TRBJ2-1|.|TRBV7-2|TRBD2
CASSLLAGGPYNEQFF
TGTGCCAGCAGCTTATTAGCGGGAGGTCCCTACAATGAGCAGTTCTTC
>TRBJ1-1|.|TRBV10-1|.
CATRSARGGTEAFF
TGCGCCACCCGGAGTGCAAGGGGCGGCACTGAAGCTTTCTTT
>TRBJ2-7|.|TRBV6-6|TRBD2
CASTSAGTSGYEQYF
TGTGCCAGCACTTCCGCCGGGACTAGCGGCTACGAGCAGTACTTC
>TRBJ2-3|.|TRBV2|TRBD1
CASSGTGRDTQYF
TGTGCCAGCAGTGGGACAGGGCGGGATACGCAGTATTTT
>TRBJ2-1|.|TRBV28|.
CASSSWVADSSYNEQFF
TGTGCCAGCAGCTCATGGGTAGCGGACAGCTCCTACAATGAGCAGTTCTTC
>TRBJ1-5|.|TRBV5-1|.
CASSLRSNQPQHF
TGCGCCAGCAGCTTGAGAAGCAATCAGCCCCAGCATTTT
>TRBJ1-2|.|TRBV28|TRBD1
CASRNQGQRFYGYTF
TGTGCCAGCAGAAACCAGGGACAGCGCTTTTATGGCTACACCTTC
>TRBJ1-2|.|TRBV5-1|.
CASSLDGDNYGYTF
TGCGCCAGCAGCTTGGACGGCGATAACTATGGCTACACCTTC
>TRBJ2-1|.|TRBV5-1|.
CASSLGRRAYNNEQFF
TGCGCCAGCAGCTTAGGTCGGCGGGCCTATAACAATGAGCAGTTCTTC
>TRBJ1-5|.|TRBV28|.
CASKWSNQPQHF
TGTGCCAGCAAATGGAGCAATCAGCCCCAGCATTTT
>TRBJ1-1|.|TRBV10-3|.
CATGRQEMNTEAFF
TGTGCCACCGGGAGACAGGAGATGAACACTGAAGCTTTCTTT
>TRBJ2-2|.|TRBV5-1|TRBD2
CASSYQSSGSATGELFF
TGCGCCAGCAGCTACCAATCTAGCGGGAGTGCTACCGGGGAGCTGTTTTTT
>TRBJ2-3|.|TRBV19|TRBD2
CASSIGLAGGASTDTQYF
TGTGCCAGTAGTATCGGACTAGCGGGAGGGGCTAGCACAGATACGCAGTATTTT
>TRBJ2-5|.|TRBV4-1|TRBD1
CASSQGLTGGEETQYF
TGCGCCAGCAGCCAGGGCCTAACAGGGGGCGAAGAGACCCAGTACTTC
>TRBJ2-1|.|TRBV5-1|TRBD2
CASSQGLAGGTNEQFF
TGCGCCAGCAGCCAAGGACTAGCGGGAGGAACAAATGAGCAGTTCTTC
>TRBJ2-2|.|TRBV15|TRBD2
CATSRLAGYETGELFF
TGTGCCACCAGCCGACTAGCGGGATATGAAACCGGGGAGCTGTTTTTT
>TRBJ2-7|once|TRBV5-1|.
CASSGGGAYEQYF
TGCGCCAGCAGCGGAGGGGGGGCCTACGAGCAGTACTTC
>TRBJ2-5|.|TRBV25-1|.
CASREGAVETQYF
TGTGCCAGCAGGGAGGGGGCCGTGGAGACCCAGTACTTC
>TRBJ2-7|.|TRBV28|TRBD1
CASSTGTGRYEQYF
TGTGCCAGCAGTACCGGGACAGGGCGGTACGAGCAGTACTTC
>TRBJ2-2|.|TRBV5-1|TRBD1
CASSLKVQGARFTGELFF
TGCGCCAGCAGCCTCAAGGTTCAGGGGGCGCGATTCACCGGGGAGCTGTTTTTT
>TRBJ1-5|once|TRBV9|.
CASSKTGFGQPQHF
TGTGCCAGCAGCAAAACAGGGTTCGGACAGCCCCAGCATTTT
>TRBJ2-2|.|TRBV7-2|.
CASSPDRITGELFF
TGTGCCAGCAGCCCCGACAGGATCACCGGGGAGCTGTTTTTT
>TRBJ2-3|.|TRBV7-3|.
CASSPSPGADTQYF
TGTGCCAGCAGTCCGTCCCCGGGGGCAGATACGCAGTATTTT
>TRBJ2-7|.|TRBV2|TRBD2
CASSAYGLAGEIEQYF
TGTGCCAGCAGTGCCTACGGACTAGCGGGAGAAATCGAGCAGTACTTC
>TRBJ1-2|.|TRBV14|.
CASSQGRANYGYTF
TGTGCCAGCAGCCAAGGTAGAGCTAACTATGGCTACACCTTC
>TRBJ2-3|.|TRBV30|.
CAQSKGDWADTQYF
TGTGCCCAGTCAAAGGGGGATTGGGCAGATACGCAGTATTTT
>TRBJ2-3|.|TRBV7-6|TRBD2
CASSLGLAGVGTDTQYF
TGTGCCAGCAGCTTAGGGCTGGCGGGAGTGGGCACAGATACGCAGTATTTT
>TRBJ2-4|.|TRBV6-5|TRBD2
CASSRAGEGNIQYF
TGTGCCAGCAGCCGGGCGGGGGAGGGAAACATTCAGTACTTC
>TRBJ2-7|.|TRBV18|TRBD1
CASSAGTGNEQYF
TGTGCCAGCTCGGCCGGGACAGGGAACGAGCAGTACTTC
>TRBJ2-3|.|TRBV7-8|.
CASSLPTEGTQYF
TGTGCCAGCAGCTTACCCACAGAGGGTACGCAGTATTTT
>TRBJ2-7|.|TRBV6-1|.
CASIGIQHVPYEQYF
TGTGCCAGCATCGGAATACAGCACGTCCCCTACGAGCAGTACTTC
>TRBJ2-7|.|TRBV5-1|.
CASSLGRGSYEQYF
TGCGCCAGCAGCTTGGGGCGTGGCTCCTACGAGCAGTACTTC